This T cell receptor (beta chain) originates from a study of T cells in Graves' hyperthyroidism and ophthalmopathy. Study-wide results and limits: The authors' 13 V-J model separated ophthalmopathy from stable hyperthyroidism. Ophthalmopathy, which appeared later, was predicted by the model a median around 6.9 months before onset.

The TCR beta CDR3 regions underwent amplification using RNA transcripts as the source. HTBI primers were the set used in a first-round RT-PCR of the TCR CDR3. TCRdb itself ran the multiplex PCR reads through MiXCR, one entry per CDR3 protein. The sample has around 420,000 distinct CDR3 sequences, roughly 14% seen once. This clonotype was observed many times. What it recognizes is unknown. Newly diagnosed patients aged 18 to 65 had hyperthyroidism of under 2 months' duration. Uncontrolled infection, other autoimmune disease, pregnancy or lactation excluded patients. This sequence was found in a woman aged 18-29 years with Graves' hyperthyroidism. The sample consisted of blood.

The CDR3 DNA sequence: TGTGCCAGCAGCGACCAGGACAGACATCCTAATGAGCAGTTCTTC. As protein: CASSDQDRHPNEQFF. J is TRBJ2-1 and V is TRBV3-1, with D possibly matching TRBD1 (6 bases). The germline gives CDR1 LGHDT, CDR2 YNNKEL (reference sequence). The V and J ends lost 5 bases and 7 bases respectively, with 18 bases between them. The CDR3 runs 15 residues.